This TCR beta chain comes out of a study of regulatory T cells in long-lasting Graves disease. This CDR3 spans 14 amino acids. Germline values: CDR1 LGHDT, CDR2 YNNKEL (reference sequence). V was shortened by 0 bases and J by 0 bases, with 5 bases between the two germline ends. Notes on the study in general: Favored usage of TRBV28, TRBJ1-2 and TRBJ2-5 was recorded in persistent disease. Newly diagnosed Graves' patients exceeded persistent ones in TCR diversity.

This clonotype was seen more than once but under ten times. Antigen: not known. With iRepertoire HTBI primers and Arm-PCR of CDR3 regions, TCR beta libraries were built. Using its own MiXCR run on the multiplex PCR reads, TCRdb lists one record per CDR3 protein. Among about 310,000 distinct CDR3 sequences listed, 22% were seen once. Regarding time point: persistent/refractory GD, antithyroid drugs over 5 years with positive TRAb. Scientists built the TCR library using RNA that was extracted from PBMCs. Diagnosing Graves' disease relied on the American Thyroid Association guidelines. This receptor was obtained from a female donor with Graves disease. The chain uses TRBV3-1 and TRBJ1-1, with D unclear. Specimen: peripheral blood mononuclear cells (PBMCs), collected when the disease was refractory, from a patient treated with antithyroid drugs. CDR3 bases: TGTGCCAGCAGCCAAGATGGGCTGAACACTGAAGCTTTCTTT. Its protein is CASSQDGLNTEAFF.